These 5 T cell receptor beta chains share one sample of origin, sequenced in a study of OX40 agonist ivuxolimab in advanced cancers. Sequencing was performed with immunoSEQ multiplex PCR; in TCRdb, only in-frame clones are kept and a portion is missing. The table includes tens of thousands of clones, 85% detected once. The sequenced sample was CD4+ or CD8+ T cells sorted from blood, obtained in a trial of the OX40 agonist ivuxolimab. The source is an adult with an advanced solid tumor such as melanoma, head and neck, liver or kidney cancer.

The rearrangement uses TRBV10-2 and TRBJ1-5, with D hard to call. The CDR3 is made up of 13 amino acids. Trimming shortened V by 8 bases and J by 8 bases, and 16 bases separated the two germline ends. CDR1 is WSHSY and CDR2 is SAAADI in the germline V gene. CDR3 sequence reads: CASCRGIGEPQHF. Here the CDR3 DNA reads TGCGCCAGCTGTCGGGGAATCGGGGAGCCCCAGCATTTT.

The CDR3 region has the DNA TGTGCCAGCTCACGCTGGGACAGGGGGTATGAGACCCAGTACTTC. The encoded protein is CASSRWDRGYETQYF. The chain has TRBV18 and TRBJ2-5; 11 bases are a match to TRBD1. CDR3 length equals 15 residues. Germline CDR1 KGHSH, CDR2 LQKENI. V lost 4 bases and J lost 5; bases outside the gene matches: 6.

The V and J genes are TRBV6-6 and TRBJ1-2, with 9 bases matching TRBD1. The junction had 10 bases not matched to a gene; V was cut back by 6 bases and J by 5 bases. Germline values: CDR1 MNHNY, CDR2 SVGAGI (reference sequence). The CDR3 is 15 residues long. The CDR3: CASRWDREEGYGYTF. CDR3 sequence (DNA): TGTGCCAGCAGGTGGGACAGGGAGGAGGGTTATGGCTACACCTTC.

The rearrangement joins TRBV6-5 to TRBJ1-1; possibly TRBD1 for D (6 bases). The CDR3 covers 15 residues. Trimming left V 0 bases short and J 5 bases short, with 13 bases between. In germline, CDR1 is MNHEY, CDR2 SVGAGI. The CDR3 here is CASSYSRGGRTEAFF. The CDR3 DNA is TGTGCCAGCAGTTACTCGCGCGGGGGGCGAACTGAAGCTTTCTTT.

The chain links TRBV12-5 to TRBJ1-2; maybe TRBD1 (6 bases). The CDR3 is made up of 13 amino acids. CDR1 is LGHNT, CDR2 FRNRAP, per germline. The V end lost 2 bases, the J end lost 6 bases, and 10 bases lay between the germline ends. The chain's CDR3 is CASGLWGGDGYTF. CDR3 bases: TGTGCTAGTGGTTTGTGGGGGGGCGATGGCTACACCTTC.